This T cell receptor beta chain came from a study of long-term antiretroviral therapy in people with HIV. Every specimen held between about 0.9-11 million cryopreserved PBMC. These were thawed and washed before DNA extraction. A v3.0 immunoSEQ assay was performed at survey level. Repertoires were generated with immunoSEQ multiplex PCR, while TCRdb's copy carries only in-frame clones and drops some. Counted here are over 25,000 clones, approximately 93% occurring once; the ten biggest clones make up 10% to 13%. Trimming removed 4 bases at V and 11 bases at J, with 15 bases between. The CDR3 extends over 14 amino acids. From germline, CDR1 is MNHNY and CDR2 SVGAGI (reference sequence). As regards this clone: Its antigen remains unknown.

The study's findings and limits: Clones that had undergone expansion before ART prevailed in the repertoire throughout all time points. ART adherence, viral resistance and therapy changes were not recorded.

The clonotype was recovered from a man aged 40-55 years with HIV. Sample: unsorted PBMCs, taken 6.2 years after starting antiretroviral therapy. The V and J genes are TRBV6-6 and TRBJ1-6, with a weak D call TRBD1 (6 bases). The CDR3 DNA follows: TGTGCCAGCAGTTCCGGGCAGGGGATGACACCCCTCCACTTT. Its protein is CASSSGQGMTPLHF.